This record looks at one T cell receptor (beta chain) sequence and its context. The antigen remains unidentified. This entry comes from a study of Ad26.COV2.S vaccination and SARS-CoV-2 variants. Overall study: Enrollment placed the donor in the COV1001 Ad26.COV2.S trial arm. Findings of the study overall: Recipients of either vaccine or placebo displayed similar breadth of non-spike TCRs. Spike-specific CD8+ and CD4+ T cell responses reportedly showed substantial breadth after vaccination.

The data were produced by immunoSEQ multiplex PCR, yet TCRdb's version contains in-frame clones alone and is incomplete. The table lists about 480,000 clones, 87% of them singletons. In germline, CDR1 is MNHNY, CDR2 SVGAGI (reference sequence). The CDR3 is 16 residues long. V gave up 4 bases and J gave up 0 bases; unmatched junction bases: 6. The sample's treatment: roughly 18 received Ad26.COV2.S at low or high dose, single or two shots; roughly 5 received placebo; per-sample allocation not given. Day 63 after the first vaccine or placebo injection was the time point for sampling. The study used a vaccine consisting of an Ad26 vector that expressed Wuhan-strain SARS-CoV-2 spike.

The gene calls are TRBV6-6 and TRBJ1-1; 9 bases line up with TRBD1. The sample consisted of peripheral blood, taken in a trial of Ad26.COV2.S vaccine versus placebo. The receptor was derived from a person aged 18 to 65 who received the Ad26.COV2.S COVID-19 vaccine or a placebo. The CDR3 spells CASSSHRTGVNTEAFF. The CDR3 bases are TGTGCCAGCAGTTCCCACCGGACAGGGGTGAACACTGAAGCTTTCTTT.